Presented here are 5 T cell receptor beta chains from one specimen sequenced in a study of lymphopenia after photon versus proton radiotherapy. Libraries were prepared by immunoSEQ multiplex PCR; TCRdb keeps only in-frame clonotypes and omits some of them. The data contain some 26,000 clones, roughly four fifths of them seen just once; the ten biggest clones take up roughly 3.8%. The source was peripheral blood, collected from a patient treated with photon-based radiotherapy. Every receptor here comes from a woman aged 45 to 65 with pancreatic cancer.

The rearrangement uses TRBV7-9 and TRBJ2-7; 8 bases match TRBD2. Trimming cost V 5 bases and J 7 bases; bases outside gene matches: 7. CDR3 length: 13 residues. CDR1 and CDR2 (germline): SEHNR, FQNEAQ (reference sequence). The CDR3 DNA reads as TGTGCCAGCAGCCGAGCGGGAGTACGAGAGCAGTACTTC. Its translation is CASSRAGVREQYF. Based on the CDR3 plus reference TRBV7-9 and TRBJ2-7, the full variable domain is DTGVSQNPRHKITKRGQNVTFRCDPISEHNRLYWYRQTLGQGPEFLTYFQNEAQLEKSRLLSDRFSAERPKGSFSTLEIQRTEQGDSAMYLCASSRAGVREQYFGPGTRLTVT.

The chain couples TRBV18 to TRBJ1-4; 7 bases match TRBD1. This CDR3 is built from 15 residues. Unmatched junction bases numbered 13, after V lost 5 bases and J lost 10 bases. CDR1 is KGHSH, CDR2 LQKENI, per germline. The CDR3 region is CASSSKGAQYGKLFF. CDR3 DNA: TGTGCCAGCTCATCCAAGGGGGCGCAGTATGGAAAACTGTTTTTT.

CDR3 sequence reads: CASSSRDLAYEQYF. The CDR3 DNA sequence: TGTGCCAGCAGCTCCCGGGACCTAGCTTACGAGCAGTACTTC. The rearrangement links TRBV5-4 to TRBJ2-7; either TRBD1 or TRBD2 may fit D (5 bases each). The CDR3 loop spans 14 amino acids. Per germline, CDR1 SGHNT and CDR2 YYREEE (reference sequence). The germline V and J ends were trimmed by 3 bases and 4 bases, with 14 bases remaining between them.

The CDR3 reads CASSFRTSGNDEQYF. In DNA form, the CDR3 reads TGTGCCAGCAGTTTCCGGACTAGCGGGAATGACGAGCAGTACTTC. The chain carries TRBV27 and TRBJ2-7; 12 nucleotides align to TRBD2. The CDR3 consists of 15 residues. CDR1 and CDR2 from the germline V gene are MNHEY and SMNVEV (reference sequence). V was pared by 3 bases and J by 5 bases, with 5 bases of the junction left unmatched.

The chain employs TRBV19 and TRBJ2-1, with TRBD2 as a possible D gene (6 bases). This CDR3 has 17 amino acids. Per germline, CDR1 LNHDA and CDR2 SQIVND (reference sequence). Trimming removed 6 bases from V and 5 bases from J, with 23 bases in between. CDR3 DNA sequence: TGTGCCAGTAGAAACGCCGGGGGAGGAGGAGCTGACAATGAGCAGTTCTTC. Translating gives CASRNAGGGGADNEQFF.